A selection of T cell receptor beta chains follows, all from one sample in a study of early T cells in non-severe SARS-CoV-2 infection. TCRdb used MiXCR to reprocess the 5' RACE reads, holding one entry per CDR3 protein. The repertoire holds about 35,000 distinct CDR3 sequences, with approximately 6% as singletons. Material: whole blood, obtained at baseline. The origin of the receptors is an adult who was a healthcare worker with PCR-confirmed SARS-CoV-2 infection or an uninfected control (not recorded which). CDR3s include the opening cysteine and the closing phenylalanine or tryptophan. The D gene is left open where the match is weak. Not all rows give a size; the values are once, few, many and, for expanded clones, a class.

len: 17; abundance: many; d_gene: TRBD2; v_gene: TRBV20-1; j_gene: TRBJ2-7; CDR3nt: TGCAGTGCTAGTCCTACGGGACTAGCGGGGCCAGGGCACGAGCAGTACTTC; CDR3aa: CSASPTGLAGPGHEQYF
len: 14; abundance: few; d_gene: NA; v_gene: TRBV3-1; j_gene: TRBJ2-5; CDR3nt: TGTGCCAGCAGTTCCGGGGGAGGAGCGGAGACCCAGTACTTC; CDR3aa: CASSSGGGAETQYF
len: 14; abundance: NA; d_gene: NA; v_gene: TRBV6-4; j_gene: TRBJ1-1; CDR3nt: TGTGCCAGCAGTGACGGTAACAGGGCCACTGAAGCTTTCTTT; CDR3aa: CASSDGNRATEAFF
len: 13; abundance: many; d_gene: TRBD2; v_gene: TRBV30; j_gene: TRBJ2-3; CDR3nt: TGTGCCGTGGCGCTAGCGGGGGTGAACTTCAGGTATTTT; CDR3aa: CAVALAGVNFRYF
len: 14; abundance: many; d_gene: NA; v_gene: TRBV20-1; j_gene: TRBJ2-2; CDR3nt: TGCAGTGCTAGTAGTGGGGTTTTAACCGGGGAGCTGTTTTTT; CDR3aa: CSASSGVLTGELFF
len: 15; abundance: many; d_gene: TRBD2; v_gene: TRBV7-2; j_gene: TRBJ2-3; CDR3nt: TGTGCCAGCAGCAAAGAGCGGGGACGCACAGATACGCAGTATTTT; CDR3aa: CASSKERGRTDTQYF
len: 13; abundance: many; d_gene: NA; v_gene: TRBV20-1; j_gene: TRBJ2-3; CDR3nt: TGCAGTGCTAGAGATTGGCTACGGGATACGCAGTATTTT; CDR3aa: CSARDWLRDTQYF
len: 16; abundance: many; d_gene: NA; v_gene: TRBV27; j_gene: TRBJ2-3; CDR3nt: TGTGCCAGCAGATCTCCCACAGGGTATAGCACAGATACGCAGTATTTT; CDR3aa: CASRSPTGYSTDTQYF
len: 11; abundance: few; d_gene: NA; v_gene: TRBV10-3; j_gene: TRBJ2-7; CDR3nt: TGTGCCATCAGCAGGACAGTCGAGCAGTACTTC; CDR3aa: CAISRTVEQYF
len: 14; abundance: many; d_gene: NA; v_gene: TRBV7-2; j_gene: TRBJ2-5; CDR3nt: TGTGCCAGCAGCTTACCAGGGCCCGGGGAGACCCAGTACTTC; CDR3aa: CASSLPGPGETQYF
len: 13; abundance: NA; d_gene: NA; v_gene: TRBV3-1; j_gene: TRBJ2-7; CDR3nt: TGTGCCAGCAGCCAAGAGGGAAGTAGCGAGCAGTACTTC; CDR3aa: CASSQEGSSEQYF
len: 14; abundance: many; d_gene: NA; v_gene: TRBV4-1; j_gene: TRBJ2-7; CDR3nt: TGCGCCAGCATGAGGGGGACGGGGGGCTACGAGCAGTACTTC; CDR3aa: CASMRGTGGYEQYF
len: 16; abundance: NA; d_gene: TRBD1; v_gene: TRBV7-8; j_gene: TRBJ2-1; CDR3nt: TGTGCCAGCAGACAGGCGGGACAGGGATCCTACAATGAGCAGTTCTTC; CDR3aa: CASRQAGQGSYNEQFF
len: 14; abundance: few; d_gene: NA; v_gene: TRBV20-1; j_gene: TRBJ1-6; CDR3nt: TGCAGTGTATCTTGGGGACTAGGGCGTTCACCCCTCCACTTT; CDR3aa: CSVSWGLGRSPLHF
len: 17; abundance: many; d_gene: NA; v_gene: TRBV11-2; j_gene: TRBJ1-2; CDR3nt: TGTGCCAGCAGCTTAGGTCCTCTGGCGACAGCTAACTATGGCTACACCTTC; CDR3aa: CASSLGPLATANYGYTF
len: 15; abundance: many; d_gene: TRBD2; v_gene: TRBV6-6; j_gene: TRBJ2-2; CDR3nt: TGTGCCACCCGCCGGGCGGGGGGATCCACCGGGGAGCTGTTTTTT; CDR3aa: CATRRAGGSTGELFF
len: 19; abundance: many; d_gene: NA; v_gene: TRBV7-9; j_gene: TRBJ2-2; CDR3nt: TGTGCCAGCAGCCCCCCCGTGCCCCAGAAGGCTGGGAACACCGGGGAGCTGTTTTTT; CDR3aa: CASSPPVPQKAGNTGELFF
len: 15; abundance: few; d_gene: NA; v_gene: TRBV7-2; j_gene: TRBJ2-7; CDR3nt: TGTGCCAGCAGCTACGGGTCCAACCCTTCCTACGAGCAGTACTTC; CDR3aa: CASSYGSNPSYEQYF
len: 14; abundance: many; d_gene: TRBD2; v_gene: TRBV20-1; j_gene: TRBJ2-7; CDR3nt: TGCAGTGCTAGGCCTAGCGGGAGAAGGTACGAGCAGTACTTC; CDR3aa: CSARPSGRRYEQYF
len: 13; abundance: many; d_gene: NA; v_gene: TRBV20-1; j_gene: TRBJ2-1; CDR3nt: TGCAGTGCTAGAGAGGCCATCTACAATGAGCAGTTCTTC; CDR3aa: CSAREAIYNEQFF
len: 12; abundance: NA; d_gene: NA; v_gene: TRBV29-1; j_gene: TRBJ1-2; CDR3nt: TGCAGCGGGAGGGGAGGAAACTATGGCTACACCTTC; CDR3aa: CSGRGGNYGYTF
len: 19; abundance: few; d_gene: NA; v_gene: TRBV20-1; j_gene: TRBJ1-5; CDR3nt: TGCAGTGCTAGAGATATCGGATTGAAGTCAGGGTCCAAAAATCAGCCCCAGCATTTT; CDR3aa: CSARDIGLKSGSKNQPQHF
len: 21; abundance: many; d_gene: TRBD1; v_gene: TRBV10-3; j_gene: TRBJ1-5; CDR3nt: TGTGCCATCAGTGAGTCGAGGCTGAAGGACGGGACAGACGTTTACAATCAGCCCCAGCATTTT; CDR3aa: CAISESRLKDGTDVYNQPQHF
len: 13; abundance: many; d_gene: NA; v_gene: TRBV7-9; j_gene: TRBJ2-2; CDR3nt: TGTGCCAGCAGATACCAACCCACCGGGGAGCTGTTTTTT; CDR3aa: CASRYQPTGELFF
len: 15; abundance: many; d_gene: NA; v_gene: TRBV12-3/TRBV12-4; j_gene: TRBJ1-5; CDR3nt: TGTGCCAGCAGTTTTATGGGGGCTATCGATCAGCCCCAGCATTTT; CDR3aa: CASSFMGAIDQPQHF
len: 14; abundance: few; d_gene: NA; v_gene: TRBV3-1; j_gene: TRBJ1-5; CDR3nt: TGTGCCAGCAGCCTGCAAGCAGGGAGGCAGCCCCAGCATTTT; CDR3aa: CASSLQAGRQPQHF
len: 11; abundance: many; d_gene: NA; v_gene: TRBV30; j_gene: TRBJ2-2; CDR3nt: TGTGCCTGGAGTGGAGATAGGGAGCTGTTTTTT; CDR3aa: CAWSGDRELFF
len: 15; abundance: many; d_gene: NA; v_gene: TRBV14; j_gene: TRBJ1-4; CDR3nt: TGTGCCAGCAGCCAAGACCAGGGACGGAATGAAAAACTGTTTTTT; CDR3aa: CASSQDQGRNEKLFF
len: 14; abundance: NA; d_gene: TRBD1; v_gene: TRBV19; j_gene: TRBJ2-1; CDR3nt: TGTGCCACCCGACGACAGGGGGAAGTCAGTGAGCAGTTCTTC; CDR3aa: CATRRQGEVSEQFF
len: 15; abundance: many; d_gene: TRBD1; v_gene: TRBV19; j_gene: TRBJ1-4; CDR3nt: TGTGCCAGTACCCTGAACAGGGGCGCTCAGGAGAAACTGTTTTTT; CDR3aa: CASTLNRGAQEKLFF
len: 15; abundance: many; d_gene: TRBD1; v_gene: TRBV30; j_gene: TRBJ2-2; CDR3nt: TGTGCCTGGCTAACCGGGACAGGGGTCTCCGGGGAGCTGTTTTTT; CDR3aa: CAWLTGTGVSGELFF
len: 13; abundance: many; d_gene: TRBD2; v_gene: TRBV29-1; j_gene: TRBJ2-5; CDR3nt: TGCAGCGTTGAAAGGGTAGCGGGCGAGACCCAGTACTTC; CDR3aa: CSVERVAGETQYF
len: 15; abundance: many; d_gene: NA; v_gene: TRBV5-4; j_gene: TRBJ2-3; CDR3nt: TGTGCCAGCAGCCTAGGGACGGAAAGCACAGATACGCAGTATTTT; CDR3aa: CASSLGTESTDTQYF
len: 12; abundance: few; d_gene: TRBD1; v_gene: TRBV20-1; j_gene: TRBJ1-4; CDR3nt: TGCAGTGCTACCGGGACAGGGGAAAAACTGTTTTTT; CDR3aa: CSATGTGEKLFF
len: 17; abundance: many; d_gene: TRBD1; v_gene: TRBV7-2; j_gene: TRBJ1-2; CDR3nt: TGTGCCAGCAGTATAGGACAGGGGGCACAAGCTAACTATGGCTACACCTTC; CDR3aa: CASSIGQGAQANYGYTF
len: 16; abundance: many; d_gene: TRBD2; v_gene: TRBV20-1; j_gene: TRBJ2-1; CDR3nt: TGCAGTGCCCTCGGGGCCCTAGCGGGGGGCTACAATGAGCAGTTCTTC; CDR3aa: CSALGALAGGYNEQFF